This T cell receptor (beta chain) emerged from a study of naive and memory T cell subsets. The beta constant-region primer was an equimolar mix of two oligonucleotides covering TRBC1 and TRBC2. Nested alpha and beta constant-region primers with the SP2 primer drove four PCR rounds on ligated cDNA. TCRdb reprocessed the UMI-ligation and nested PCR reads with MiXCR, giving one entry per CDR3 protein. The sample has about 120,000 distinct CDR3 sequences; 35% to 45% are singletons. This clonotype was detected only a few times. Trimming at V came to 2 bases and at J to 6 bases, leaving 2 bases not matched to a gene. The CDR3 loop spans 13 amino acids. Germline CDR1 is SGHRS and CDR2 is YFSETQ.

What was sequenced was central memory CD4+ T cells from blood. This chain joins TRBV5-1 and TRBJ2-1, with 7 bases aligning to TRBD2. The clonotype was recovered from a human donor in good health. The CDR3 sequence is CASSFGGVNEQFF. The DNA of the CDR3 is TGCGCCAGCAGCTTTGGGGGGGTCAATGAGCAGTTCTTC.